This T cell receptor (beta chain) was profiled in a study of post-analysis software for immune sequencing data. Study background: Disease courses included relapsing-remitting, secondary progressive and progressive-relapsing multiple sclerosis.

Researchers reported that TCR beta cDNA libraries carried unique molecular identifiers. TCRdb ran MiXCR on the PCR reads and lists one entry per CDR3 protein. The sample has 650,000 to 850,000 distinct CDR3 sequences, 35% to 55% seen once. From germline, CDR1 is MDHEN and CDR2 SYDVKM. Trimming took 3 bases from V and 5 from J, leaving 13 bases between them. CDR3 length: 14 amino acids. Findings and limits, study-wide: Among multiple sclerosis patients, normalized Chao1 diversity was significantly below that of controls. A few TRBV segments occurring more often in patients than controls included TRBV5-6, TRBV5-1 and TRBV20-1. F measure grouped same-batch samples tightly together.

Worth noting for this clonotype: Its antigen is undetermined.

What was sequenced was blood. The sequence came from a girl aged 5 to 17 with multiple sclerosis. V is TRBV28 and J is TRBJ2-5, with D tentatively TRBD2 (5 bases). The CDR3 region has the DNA TGTGCCAGCAGTTTCGTTCGGGAAGTGGAGACCCAGTACTTC. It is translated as CASSFVREVETQYF.